These T cell receptor beta chains were read from a single sample in a study of T cell responses to AZD1222 COVID-19 vaccine. Assay: immunoSEQ multiplex PCR; the TCRdb copy retains only in-frame clones and omits some. The repertoire holds approximately 100,000 clones, with about 88% as singletons. The specimen comprised peripheral blood, sampled on day 0 of AZD1222 vaccination. The receptors stem from an adult in good health. The CDR3 runs from the conserved cysteine through the conserved F or W. Each record gives: V gene, J gene, CDR3 protein.

TRBV27	TRBJ1-5	CALVPNQPQHF
TRBV23-1	TRBJ2-3	CASSQSRRLADEDTQYF
TRBV7-3	TRBJ2-7	CASSPTGGAGEQYF
TRBV12-5	TRBJ2-5	CASGSTWSGPETQYF
TRBV10-3	TRBJ1-1	CATQPVRDTEAFF
TRBV5-5	TRBJ1-4	CASSYRGENEKLFF
TRBV7-9	TRBJ1-3	CASSPPTSALSGNTIYF
TRBV6-1	TRBJ2-6	CASSKGSRARGVTSGANVLTF
TRBV7-2	TRBJ1-6	CASSSGQQNSPLHF
TRBV5-4	TRBJ1-1	CASSLAGAGREAFF
TRBV28	TRBJ1-1	CASSPGRGQSMNTEAFF
TRBV7-2	TRBJ2-4	CASSGTSGGAGNIQYF
TRBV18	TRBJ2-3	CASSPPGTRSTDTQYF
TRBV11-2	TRBJ1-2	CASSLLTDHGYTF
TRBV27	TRBJ1-6	CASSLDGNSPLHF
TRBV5-1	TRBJ2-4	CASPKNIQYF
TRBV7-6	TRBJ1-3	CASRELPGGATGNTIYF
TRBV12-5	TRBJ1-5	CASGLVGFSNQPQHF
TRBV5-1	TRBJ1-1	CASSLEIRSEHFF
TRBV28	TRBJ2-3	CASYPRRGLDTQYF
TRBV5-8	TRBJ1-5	CASNPPGTGGFQPQHF
TRBV2	TRBJ1-5	CASSGTGNQPQHF
TRBV29-1	TRBJ1-5	CSVVDKGGNQPQHF
TRBV9	TRBJ1-2	CASTSPGKDGYTF
TRBV19	TRBJ1-3	CASSIMLGQLSGNTIYF
TRBV19	TRBJ1-1	CASSIVWSTEAFF
TRBV29-1	TRBJ1-3	CSVEDPKRSDGNTIYF
TRBV6-1	TRBJ1-4	CASSAAGSGRASVNEKLFF
TRBV7-3	TRBJ1-2	CASSPGAGANYGYTF
TRBV9	TRBJ2-1	CASSVDSRGEQFF
TRBV19	TRBJ1-6	CASSIVQWSPYSPLHF
TRBV12-3/TRBV12-4	TRBJ1-1	CASSRLGNTEAFF
TRBV5-1	TRBJ2-7	CASSWAGADEQYF
TRBV13	TRBJ2-2	CASSLAYQIVTGELFF
TRBV6-5	TRBJ1-1	CASSYADRAFF
TRBV20-1	TRBJ2-7	CSARVTYEQYF
TRBV5-1	TRBJ2-3	CASSPGLGNTQYF
TRBV25-1	TRBJ1-1	CASSEYFTQGPNTEAFF
TRBV4-3	TRBJ1-1	CASSPTGIGENTEAFF
TRBV20-1	TRBJ2-7	CSASLSATYEQYF
TRBV10-3	TRBJ2-7	CAIRPGGLDEQYF
TRBV2	TRBJ1-3	CASSEQGHGNTIYF
TRBV27	TRBJ2-1	CASTQGTAFYEQFF
TRBV6-6	TRBJ2-1	CASTSDSYNEQFF
TRBV30	TRBJ1-1	CAWSIQGRTEAFF
TRBV6-6	TRBJ2-4	CASGHGDSFFKNIQYF
TRBV29-1	TRBJ2-7	CSVAGDRVYEQYF
TRBV12-5	TRBJ2-5	CASGLMRGGQETQYF
TRBV5-3	TRBJ1-2	CARSLVTGDCFYGYTF
TRBV7-3	TRBJ2-7	CASSPEGVDPYEQYF
TRBV5-6	TRBJ1-1	CASSLGRIAEAFF
TRBV6-5	TRBJ1-2	CASRVPGADYGYTF
TRBV3-1/TRBV3-2	TRBJ2-1	CASGSYGNNEQFF